These T cell receptor beta chains were read from a single sample in a study of blood T cell repertoires in COVID-19. TCRdb's copy holds only in-frame clones and misses some; the assay was immunoSEQ multiplex PCR. The data hold roughly 230,000 clones, with 65% to 85% observed a single time. The sample taken for sequencing was peripheral blood. These receptors were taken from a man aged 45-60 years with active or convalescent COVID-19. CDR3s include the opening cysteine and the closing phenylalanine or tryptophan. The D gene is left open where the match is weak. For some rows the clone size is stated as once, few or many, or as a class when expanded; others skip it.

V	J	D	size	CDR3	DNA
TRBV13	TRBJ2-2	-	-	CASSLGIWGANTGELFF	TGTGCCAGCAGCTTGGGCATCTGGGGGGCGAACACCGGGGAGCTGTTTTTT
TRBV30	TRBJ1-1	TRBD1	-	CALDRGGGEAFF	TGTGCCTTAGACAGGGGAGGTGGTGAAGCTTTCTTT
TRBV7-2	TRBJ1-1	-	-	CASSHGPGRGSEAFF	TGTGCCAGCAGCCATGGGCCCGGGAGGGGATCTGAAGCTTTCTTT
TRBV7-3	TRBJ2-3	-	-	CASSLLAGSTDTQYF	TGTGCCAGCAGCCTTCTGGCGGGGAGCACAGATACGCAGTATTTT
TRBV4-1	TRBJ2-7	-	once	CASSQDPDYEQYF	TGCGCCAGCAGCCAAGATCCAGATTACGAGCAGTACTTC
TRBV23-1	TRBJ2-7	TRBD1	-	CASTDTDRFRYEQYF	TGCGCCAGCACCGATACGGACAGGTTCAGATACGAGCAGTACTTC
TRBV7-6	TRBJ2-7	-	-	CASSLVGLGAYEQYF	TGTGCCAGCAGCTTAGTTGGGTTGGGGGCTTACGAGCAGTACTTC
TRBV7-6	TRBJ1-5	-	-	CASSPGGGVNSNQPQHF	TGTGCCAGCAGCCCTGGGGGAGGAGTTAATAGCAATCAGCCCCAGCATTTT
TRBV9	TRBJ1-5	-	-	CASSLTGDRQPQHF	TGTGCCAGCAGCCTGACGGGTGATAGACAGCCCCAGCATTTT
TRBV3-1/TRBV3-2	TRBJ2-7	-	few	CASSQDPGHYEQYF	TGTGCCAGCAGCCAAGATCCAGGGCATTACGAGCAGTACTTC
TRBV10-3	TRBJ1-5	-	-	CAISDLLTDQPQHF	TGTGCCATCAGTGATCTCTTGACAGACCAGCCCCAGCATTTT
TRBV28	TRBJ1-1	-	once	CASRTGLPNTEAFF	TGTGCCAGCAGGACGGGACTGCCTAACACTGAAGCTTTCTTT
TRBV28	TRBJ1-4	TRBD1	-	CASSLGQANEKLFF	TGTGCCAGCAGTTTAGGACAGGCTAATGAAAAACTGTTTTTT
TRBV2	TRBJ2-5	TRBD2	few	CASSEYPAGVETQYF	TGTGCCAGCAGTGAGTACCCAGCGGGGGTGGAGACCCAGTACTTC
TRBV7-2	TRBJ2-1	TRBD2	-	CASSLTGTSGGALGQFF	TGTGCCAGCAGCCTAACCGGGACTAGCGGGGGGGCATTAGGGCAGTTCTTC
TRBV29-1	TRBJ2-3	-	-	CSVDQGGTDTQYF	TGCAGCGTTGATCAGGGTGGCACAGATACGCAGTATTTT
TRBV2	TRBJ2-7	-	few	CASSVSGPGEQYF	TGTGCCAGCAGCGTCTCGGGCCCGGGGGAGCAGTACTTC
TRBV27	TRBJ1-5	-	-	CASSLLAGLGNQPQHF	TGTGCCAGCAGTTTATTGGCAGGGTTGGGCAATCAGCCCCAGCATTTT
TRBV28	TRBJ2-7	-	-	CASSLSSQGRLSWQYF	TGTGCCAGCAGTTTAAGCTCCCAGGGTCGATTAAGCTGGCAGTACTTC
TRBV7-8	TRBJ1-1	TRBD1	-	CASGGQHTEAFF	TGTGCCAGCGGGGGACAGCACACTGAAGCTTTCTTT
TRBV28	TRBJ2-5	TRBD2	-	CASSLGLAGGEWETQYF	TGTGCCAGCAGTTTGGGGCTAGCGGGGGGTGAGTGGGAGACCCAGTACTTC
TRBV5-1	TRBJ1-2	-	-	CASSLGQDYGYTF	TGCGCCAGCAGCTTGGGACAGGACTATGGCTACACCTTC
TRBV4-1	TRBJ2-7	TRBD1	-	CASSRLGQGTYEQYF	TGCGCCAGCAGCCGCCTAGGACAGGGCACCTACGAGCAGTACTTC
TRBV7-8	TRBJ2-1	-	-	CASIFRGGDNLYNEQFF	TGTGCCAGCATCTTCAGGGGAGGGGACAACCTGTACAATGAGCAGTTCTTC
TRBV2	TRBJ2-1	TRBD2	-	CASSGGGRMTNNEQFF	TGTGCCAGCAGCGGGGGGGGGCGGATGACAAACAATGAGCAGTTCTTC
TRBV7-2	TRBJ1-2	TRBD1	-	CASSPGDSPYGYTF	TGTGCCAGCAGCCCAGGGGACAGCCCCTATGGCTACACCTTC
TRBV7-2	TRBJ1-5	TRBD1	-	CASSPERTGSNQPQHF	TGTGCCAGCAGCCCAGAACGGACAGGAAGCAATCAGCCCCAGCATTTT
TRBV5-6	TRBJ2-3	-	once	CASSLSGPDTQYF	TGTGCCAGCAGCTTGTCAGGGCCAGATACGCAGTATTTT
TRBV5-1	TRBJ2-1	-	-	CASSRLAGGRVDEQFF	TGCGCCAGCAGCCGGTTAGCAGGCGGGCGGGTCGATGAGCAGTTCTTC
TRBV6-5	TRBJ1-5	-	-	CASSFRLGQNQPQHF	TGTGCCAGCAGTTTCCGCCTTGGACAGAATCAGCCCCAGCATTTT
TRBV29-1	TRBJ2-3	TRBD1	-	CSVGQGPRADTQYF	TGCAGCGTCGGACAGGGGCCTAGGGCAGATACGCAGTATTTT
TRBV14	TRBJ1-1	-	-	CASPSGDKINTEAFF	TGTGCCAGTCCGAGTGGGGACAAAATCAACACTGAAGCTTTCTTT
TRBV7-2	TRBJ1-1	-	-	CASTIEVRPGTEAFF	TGTGCCAGCACCATCGAGGTCCGGCCCGGGACTGAAGCTTTCTTT
TRBV25-1	TRBJ1-1	TRBD1	once	CASTIDRGTEAFF	TGTGCCAGCACGATTGACAGGGGGACTGAAGCTTTCTTT
TRBV4-1	TRBJ2-3	TRBD1	-	CASSQETPGGIRDTQYF	TGCGCCAGCAGCCAAGAGACCCCAGGGGGCATTAGGGATACGCAGTATTTT
TRBV19	TRBJ1-5	-	-	CASSSTGNQPQHF	TGTGCCAGTAGTTCCACAGGGAATCAGCCCCAGCATTTT
TRBV15	TRBJ2-7	-	-	CATSRDINTAYEQYF	TGTGCCACCAGCAGAGATATCAACACAGCCTACGAGCAGTACTTC
TRBV6-2/TRBV6-3	TRBJ1-2	-	-	CASSYSAGTNYGYTF	TGTGCCAGCAGTTACTCGGCAGGGACTAACTATGGCTACACCTTC
TRBV19	TRBJ2-2	-	-	CASRISPQGTGELFF	TGTGCCAGTAGGATTTCCCCACAGGGAACCGGGGAGCTGTTTTTT
TRBV18	TRBJ1-5	-	-	CASSPSPGDQPQHF	TGTGCCAGCTCACCAAGCCCCGGGGATCAGCCCCAGCATTTT